Described below is a single T cell receptor beta chain sequence and its context. Its antigen remains unidentified. The sample originates from a study of T cell responses to AZD1222 COVID-19 vaccine. Measured with immunoSEQ multiplex PCR; TCRdb has only the in-frame clones, and not every one. The sample has about 120,000 clones, roughly 93% seen once. Looked up from germline, CDR1 is SGHRS and CDR2 is YFSETQ. V was clipped by 3 bases and J by 2 bases; unmatched bases: 6. The CDR3 is 16 amino acids. Overall study results and limits: Most donors were white British and more were female, and clonal diversity was possibly underestimated.

This chain connects TRBV5-1 to TRBJ1-3, with 9 positions matching TRBD1. The receptor was derived from an adult in good health. The input for sequencing was peripheral blood, taken on day 0 of AZD1222 vaccination. The DNA of the CDR3 is TGCGCCAGCAGCTCGGGGACAGGGAACGCTGGAAACACCATATATTTT. It codes for CASSSGTGNAGNTIYF. Based on the CDR3 plus reference TRBV5-1 and TRBJ1-3, the full variable domain is KAGVTQTPRYLIKTRGQQVTLSCSPISGHRSVSWYQQTPGQGLQFLFEYFSETQRNKGNFPGRFSGRQFSNSRSEMNVSTLELGDSALYLCASSSGTGNAGNTIYFGEGSWLTVV.